This T cell receptor beta chain originates from a study of shared clonotypes between healthy human individuals (dated by TCRdb to the early 2020s). With regard to the full study: A couple of women and a few men aged 18 to 49 years were included in the cohort. Per donor, leukapheresis produced somewhere between about 0.94 and 9.5 billion PBMCs. To increase sequencing depth and limit assay-specific biases, different laboratories used diverse techniques to prepare libraries and sequence TCR repertoires. Blood TCR repertoires of five healthy adults were deeply sequenced to estimate repertoire size and the extent of clonotype sharing between individuals. For each donor, three plates each were used for CD4 naive and CD4 memory, two plates were used for CD8 naive, and one plate was used for CD8 memory. Here is what the overall study found, with its caveats: Higher generation probabilities were observed for clonotypes shared by all four sorted-subset donors than for non-shared clonotypes. Based on pairwise subsampling, the degree of clonotype sharing among donors was expected to be affected by sequencing depth. The small number of donors limited the genetic and exposure-history diversity represented. Only blood was sampled, and tissue TCR repertoires likely differ from those in blood. Across a few donors, roughly 5.1% of naive CD4, approximately 3.6% of naive CD8, under 2.5% of memory CD4, and under 0.45% of memory CD8 clonotypes were shared. Estimated clonotype richness was generally larger for naive than for memory subsets. Incomplete sequencing was indicated by rarefaction of sorted-subset datasets, despite the large sequencing depth.

The donors were healthy, HIV-negative adults who had no recently reported acute infections or vaccinations. Every donor was a Caucasian adult living in Nashville, Tennessee, USA. CD4+ T cells were enriched through magnetic negative selection, after which naive cells were positively selected on CD45RA and the remaining negative fraction served as the memory subset. Blood was obtained by leukapheresis, after which PBMCs were separated by Ficoll-Histopaque density gradient centrifugation and cryopreserved in liquid nitrogen vapor phase. Purity and quantity of every magnetically sorted T cell population were checked by analytical flow cytometry. Each sorted fraction had its genomic DNA isolated and then quantified by UV absorbance on a Nanodrop 2000c. Using the deep immunoSEQ assay, TCR CDR3 regions were amplified from genomic DNA by multiplex PCR. Genomic DNA extracted from each cell subset was distributed evenly over all wells of several immunoSEQ 96-well plates, and each plate served as one replicate. For sorted subsets, 150 to 250 ng genomic DNA, equal to tens of thousands of T cell genomes, was loaded into each replicate PCR. Purified libraries were measured with a Qubit 3.0 fluorometer, size-checked on a Bioanalyzer 2100, and measured again with the KAPA Library Quantification kit. Every immunoSEQ 96-well plate was sequenced on a separate single-read 150-cycle Illumina NextSeq 550 flow cell. In the paper's pipeline: Because the immunoSEQ output included only junctional sequences and no quality scores, the filtering could not be the same as the filtering used for full-length reads. To assign V/J genes and CDR3, sequences were annotated using PyIR, a Python wrapper for IgBLAST v1.9, with IMGT germline references. Any read was removed if the V/J assignment was weak (E-value above 1e-6), the CDR3 was missing, or the read contained stop codons, out-of-frame junctions, or ambiguous translated residues. A V3J clonotype was defined by an identical inferred V gene, J gene, and CDR3 amino acid sequence. To compute the percentage overlap between repertoires, the number of shared unique clonotypes was divided by the size of the smaller repertoire. Richness of each repertoire was evaluated using RTK rarefaction, the Chao1 estimator, and Recon v2.1 estimates of unobserved clonotypes. Generation probabilities were computed with OLGA for all TCRbeta clonotypes obtained by the gDNA method from a handful of donors. Not all clones reach the TCRdb copy of this immuneACCESS table, which keeps in-frame sequences only. Checked studies attribute under half of the gap to unresolved V genes and leave the rest unexplained. The D gene and trimming were derived from the DNA, and the V and J assignments and clone size from that table. Counted in this sample were about 2.4 million clones; over 85% of them appeared once. In total, the top ten clones hold over 0.12% of the sample.

With respect to this clone: Its antigen specificity is not known. Per-base qualities were not stored, and no clone one base away is much larger.

The receptor was derived from a man in his late teens or twenties in good health. The sequenced sample was naive CD4+ T cells sorted from blood. The label giving this sample's cell subset or site can be read as: CD45RA+ positively selected.

The CDR3 sequence is CASPGQGKTGELFF. The base sequence is TGTGCCAGCCCGGGACAGGGGAAAACCGGGGAGCTGTTTTTT. The chain uses TRBV6-4 and TRBJ2-2; TRBD1 lines up with 10 middle nucleotides. Ends trimmed: V by 8 bases, J by 5 bases; bases unmatched to a gene: 5. CDR1 MRHNA and CDR2 SNTAGT are derived from the germline V gene. The cysteine opens and the phenylalanine closes a CDR3 of 14 amino acids. Of the read, only the CDR3 DNA is kept; its 42 bases are in frame from base 1.